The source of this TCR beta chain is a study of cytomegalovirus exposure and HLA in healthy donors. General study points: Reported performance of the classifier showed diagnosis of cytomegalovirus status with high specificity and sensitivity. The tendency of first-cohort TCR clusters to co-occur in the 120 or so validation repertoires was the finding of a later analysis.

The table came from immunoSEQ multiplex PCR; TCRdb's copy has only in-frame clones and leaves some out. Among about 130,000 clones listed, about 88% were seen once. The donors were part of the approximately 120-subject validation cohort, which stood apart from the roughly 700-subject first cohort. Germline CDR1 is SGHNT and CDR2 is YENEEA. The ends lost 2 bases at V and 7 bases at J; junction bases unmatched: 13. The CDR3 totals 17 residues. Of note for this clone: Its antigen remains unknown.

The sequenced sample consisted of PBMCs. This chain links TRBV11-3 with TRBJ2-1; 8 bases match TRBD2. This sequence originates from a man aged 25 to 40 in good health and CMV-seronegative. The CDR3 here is CASSLSLSGSVVNEQFF. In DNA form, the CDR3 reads TGTGCCAGCAGCTTATCTCTGAGCGGGAGCGTGGTGAATGAGCAGTTCTTC.